A selection of T cell receptor beta chains follows, all from one sample in a study of cytomegalovirus exposure and HLA in healthy donors. Profiled with immunoSEQ multiplex PCR; TCRdb holds only in-frame clones, not every one. This table has approximately 97,000 clones, 81% appearing once. Material for sequencing was PBMCs. Receptors were obtained from a woman in her 70s in good health and CMV-seropositive. The CDR3 runs from the conserved cysteine through the conserved F or W. The D gene is left open where the match is weak. Size tells how often a clone was seen (once, few, many) or the class of an expanded clone, and some rows leave it out.

clone size: -; V gene: TRBV9; D gene: TRBD1; J gene: TRBJ2-7; CDR3 DNA: TGTGCCAGCAGCGTCCTGGACCATACATGGACAGGGACCACCTACGAGCAGTACTTC; CDR3 protein: CASSVLDHTWTGTTYEQYF
clone size: -; V gene: TRBV6-1; D gene: TRBD2; J gene: TRBJ2-2; CDR3 DNA: TGTGCCAGCAGTTGGACTAGCCGGGAGCTGTTTTTT; CDR3 protein: CASSWTSRELFF
clone size: -; V gene: TRBV10-1; D gene: -; J gene: TRBJ2-5; CDR3 DNA: TGCGCCAGCAGTGTACCGAGCCAAGAGACCCAGTACTTC; CDR3 protein: CASSVPSQETQYF
clone size: -; V gene: TRBV18; D gene: TRBD1; J gene: TRBJ1-2; CDR3 DNA: TGTGCCAGCTCACCACTCGCGGGACAGAGATATGGCTACACCTTC; CDR3 protein: CASSPLAGQRYGYTF
clone size: -; V gene: TRBV5-4; D gene: -; J gene: TRBJ2-2; CDR3 DNA: TGTGCCAGCAGCCCACAAACCGGGGTCGGGGAGCTGTTTTTT; CDR3 protein: CASSPQTGVGELFF
clone size: -; V gene: TRBV4-3; D gene: TRBD2; J gene: TRBJ2-3; CDR3 DNA: TGCGCCAGCAGCCAATTCTCCCAGCGGGAGGGGACAGATACGCAGTATTTT; CDR3 protein: CASSQFSQREGTDTQYF
clone size: few; V gene: TRBV6-1; D gene: TRBD2; J gene: TRBJ2-7; CDR3 DNA: TGTGCCAGCAGTGAAGAACCTAGCGGGAGTTTTGAGCAGTACTTC; CDR3 protein: CASSEEPSGSFEQYF
clone size: -; V gene: TRBV30; D gene: TRBD1; J gene: TRBJ2-3; CDR3 DNA: TGTGCCTGGAGTGTACAGGGGGGTACAGATACGCAGTATTTT; CDR3 protein: CAWSVQGGTDTQYF
clone size: -; V gene: TRBV5-1; D gene: TRBD1; J gene: TRBJ2-2; CDR3 DNA: TGCGCCAGCAGCTTGGGGACAGGGGGCGAACGCACCGGGGAGCTGTTTTTT; CDR3 protein: CASSLGTGGERTGELFF
clone size: -; V gene: TRBV13; D gene: -; J gene: TRBJ2-1; CDR3 DNA: TGTGCCAGCAGCTCCGGGGATGAGCAGTTCTTC; CDR3 protein: CASSSGDEQFF
clone size: -; V gene: TRBV18; D gene: -; J gene: TRBJ1-1; CDR3 DNA: TGTGCCAGCTCCCGGGTAGGAGGGGCGGGGAACACTGAAGCTTTCTTT; CDR3 protein: CASSRVGGAGNTEAFF
clone size: -; V gene: TRBV9; D gene: -; J gene: TRBJ2-1; CDR3 DNA: TGTGCCAGCAGCGGCCTGGGCGACAGGATGGAGCAGTTCTTC; CDR3 protein: CASSGLGDRMEQFF
clone size: -; V gene: TRBV15; D gene: TRBD1; J gene: TRBJ2-7; CDR3 DNA: TGTGCCACCAGCAGAAATATACAGGGGAGCTCCTACGAGCAGTACTTC; CDR3 protein: CATSRNIQGSSYEQYF
clone size: once; V gene: TRBV7-6; D gene: TRBD1; J gene: TRBJ2-1; CDR3 DNA: TGTGCCAGCAGCCCACGAGCCGGGACAGGGACTTACAATGAGCAGTTCTTC; CDR3 protein: CASSPRAGTGTYNEQFF
clone size: -; V gene: TRBV6-5; D gene: -; J gene: TRBJ2-1; CDR3 DNA: TGTGCCAGCCAGTCCCGTGGGGGGTACAATGAGCAGTTCTTC; CDR3 protein: CASQSRGGYNEQFF
clone size: -; V gene: TRBV9; D gene: TRBD2; J gene: TRBJ2-1; CDR3 DNA: TGTGCCAGCAGCGCCCAGGCTAGCGGGAAGAGCTCCTACAATGAGCAGTTCTTC; CDR3 protein: CASSAQASGKSSYNEQFF
clone size: -; V gene: TRBV6-5; D gene: -; J gene: TRBJ1-5; CDR3 DNA: TGTGCCAGCAGTTACTTGTCAGGGGAACAGCCCCAGCATTTT; CDR3 protein: CASSYLSGEQPQHF
clone size: -; V gene: TRBV2; D gene: -; J gene: TRBJ1-4; CDR3 DNA: TGTGCCAGCAGTCGGGGGTGGCTGACTAATGAAAAACTGTTTTTT; CDR3 protein: CASSRGWLTNEKLFF
clone size: -; V gene: TRBV21-1; D gene: -; J gene: TRBJ2-1; CDR3 DNA: TGTGCCAGCAGCAAAGGAAGGAGACGCTCACAGTTCTTC; CDR3 protein: CASSKGRRRSQFF
clone size: -; V gene: TRBV19; D gene: TRBD1; J gene: TRBJ2-7; CDR3 DNA: TGTGCCAGTAGTCTGGGACAGATCTCCTACGAGCAGTACTTC; CDR3 protein: CASSLGQISYEQYF
clone size: -; V gene: TRBV7-6; D gene: -; J gene: TRBJ2-3; CDR3 DNA: TGTGCCAGCAGTCTGTGGGGCGCGAATACGCAGTATTTT; CDR3 protein: CASSLWGANTQYF
clone size: -; V gene: TRBV18; D gene: -; J gene: TRBJ1-4; CDR3 DNA: TGTGCCAGCTCTCCGCTCGGGGAAAAACTGTTTTTT; CDR3 protein: CASSPLGEKLFF
clone size: -; V gene: TRBV5-1; D gene: -; J gene: TRBJ1-1; CDR3 DNA: TGCGCCAGCACCACTACATTTGAGAACACTGAAGCTTTCTTT; CDR3 protein: CASTTTFENTEAFF
clone size: -; V gene: TRBV27; D gene: -; J gene: TRBJ2-7; CDR3 DNA: TGTGCCAGCAGTTTATCGGTCGGTTACGAGCAGTACTTC; CDR3 protein: CASSLSVGYEQYF
clone size: -; V gene: TRBV19; D gene: TRBD1; J gene: TRBJ2-7; CDR3 DNA: TGTGCCAGTAGTTTCGGACAGGGCAACGAGCAGTACTTC; CDR3 protein: CASSFGQGNEQYF
clone size: -; V gene: TRBV4-3; D gene: TRBD2; J gene: TRBJ2-1; CDR3 DNA: TGCGCCAGCAGCCACGGACTAGCGGGGACCTACAATGAGCAGTTCTTC; CDR3 protein: CASSHGLAGTYNEQFF
clone size: once; V gene: TRBV27; D gene: TRBD2; J gene: TRBJ2-1; CDR3 DNA: TGTGCCAGCAGACTAGCGGGAGGGTACAATGAGCAGTTCTTC; CDR3 protein: CASRLAGGYNEQFF
clone size: -; V gene: TRBV5-1; D gene: TRBD2; J gene: TRBJ2-2; CDR3 DNA: TGCGCCAGCAGCTTTATAGCGGGAAGGGCCGGGGAGCTGTTTTTT; CDR3 protein: CASSFIAGRAGELFF
clone size: -; V gene: TRBV2; D gene: TRBD2; J gene: TRBJ2-2; CDR3 DNA: TGTGCCAGCAGTGAACTCACTAGCGGGGCCGGGGAGCTGTTTTTT; CDR3 protein: CASSELTSGAGELFF
clone size: -; V gene: TRBV27; D gene: -; J gene: TRBJ1-6; CDR3 DNA: TGTGCCAGCAGTTTGGGAGGAAGCTCCTATAATTCACCCCTCCACTTT; CDR3 protein: CASSLGGSSYNSPLHF
clone size: once; V gene: TRBV21-1; D gene: -; J gene: TRBJ2-7; CDR3 DNA: TGTGCCAGCACCGGAGGAGGCTACGAGCAGTACTTC; CDR3 protein: CASTGGGYEQYF
clone size: -; V gene: TRBV4-3; D gene: -; J gene: TRBJ1-5; CDR3 DNA: TGCGCCAGCAGCCAAGGTAGGGGTCAGCCCCAGCATTTT; CDR3 protein: CASSQGRGQPQHF
clone size: -; V gene: TRBV2; D gene: TRBD2; J gene: TRBJ2-5; CDR3 DNA: TGTGCCAGCAACCCAGCGGGAGGGCCATGGGAGACCCAGTACTTC; CDR3 protein: CASNPAGGPWETQYF
clone size: -; V gene: TRBV4-1; D gene: -; J gene: TRBJ2-5; CDR3 DNA: TGCGCCAGCAGCCAAGATAGTCAAGGGGCTAAAGAGACCCAGTACTTC; CDR3 protein: CASSQDSQGAKETQYF
clone size: once; V gene: TRBV6-1; D gene: TRBD1; J gene: TRBJ2-5; CDR3 DNA: TGTGCCAGCAGTGAAGGCTGGGCAGGGGGCCTTCGGACCCAGTACTTC; CDR3 protein: CASSEGWAGGLRTQYF
clone size: -; V gene: TRBV30; D gene: -; J gene: TRBJ2-7; CDR3 DNA: TGTGCCTGGAGTAGCGCCCTCGAGCAGTACTTC; CDR3 protein: CAWSSALEQYF
clone size: -; V gene: TRBV29-1; D gene: TRBD1; J gene: TRBJ2-7; CDR3 DNA: TGCAGCGTTAGGGACAGGGGAACTAGCGGACCGAACGAGCAGTACTTC; CDR3 protein: CSVRDRGTSGPNEQYF
clone size: -; V gene: TRBV14; D gene: -; J gene: TRBJ2-6; CDR3 DNA: TGTGCCAGCAGCCAAGGGACAGATCCTACTCCGGGGGCCAACGTCCTGACTTTC; CDR3 protein: CASSQGTDPTPGANVLTF
clone size: -; V gene: TRBV7-2; D gene: -; J gene: TRBJ2-3; CDR3 DNA: TGTGCCAGCAGCCCCAAGGGGGGGCGGAGAGATACGCAGTATTTT; CDR3 protein: CASSPKGGRRDTQYF
clone size: -; V gene: TRBV23-1; D gene: TRBD1; J gene: TRBJ2-7; CDR3 DNA: TGCGCCAGCACCTACCAGGACAGGCGGAGCTCCTACGAGCAGTACTTC; CDR3 protein: CASTYQDRRSSYEQYF
clone size: -; V gene: TRBV11-1; D gene: -; J gene: TRBJ2-7; CDR3 DNA: TGTGCCAGCAGCTCCCCTCAGGGGTTTGACGAGCAGTACTTC; CDR3 protein: CASSSPQGFDEQYF
clone size: once; V gene: TRBV30; D gene: TRBD1; J gene: TRBJ1-6; CDR3 DNA: TGTGCCTGGGTTTCGGACAGGGCGAATTCACCCCTCCACTTT; CDR3 protein: CAWVSDRANSPLHF
clone size: -; V gene: TRBV11-1; D gene: -; J gene: TRBJ2-4; CDR3 DNA: TGTGCCAGCAGCGAAAGCAGGGACTCTGCCAAAAACATTCAGTACTTC; CDR3 protein: CASSESRDSAKNIQYF
clone size: once; V gene: TRBV15; D gene: TRBD1; J gene: TRBJ1-5; CDR3 DNA: TGTGCCACCAGCAGACGGGACAGAATGAGCAATCAGCCCCAGCATTTT; CDR3 protein: CATSRRDRMSNQPQHF
clone size: -; V gene: TRBV6-5; D gene: TRBD2; J gene: TRBJ2-5; CDR3 DNA: TGTGCCAGCACTGCAAGACTAGCGGCCGGGGAGACCCAGTACTTC; CDR3 protein: CASTARLAAGETQYF
clone size: -; V gene: TRBV5-1; D gene: TRBD1; J gene: TRBJ1-1; CDR3 DNA: TGCGCCAGCAGTCGGGGACAGGGGGATGCGGCTGAAGCTTTCTTT; CDR3 protein: CASSRGQGDAAEAFF
clone size: -; V gene: TRBV15; D gene: TRBD2; J gene: TRBJ2-2; CDR3 DNA: TGTGCCACCTCAGCGGGGGGCGCCACCGGGGAGCTGTTTTTT; CDR3 protein: CATSAGGATGELFF
clone size: -; V gene: TRBV4-3; D gene: TRBD2; J gene: TRBJ2-7; CDR3 DNA: TGCGCCAGCAGCCAAGTCCCTCTAGCGGGCTTGGGGGAAAGGGCCTACGAGCAGTACTTC; CDR3 protein: CASSQVPLAGLGERAYEQYF
clone size: -; V gene: TRBV6-6; D gene: -; J gene: TRBJ1-2; CDR3 DNA: TGTGCCAGCAGTAACGGGGGGAATTTTCCCCCCTATGGCTACACCTTC; CDR3 protein: CASSNGGNFPPYGYTF
clone size: -; V gene: TRBV4-3; D gene: -; J gene: TRBJ2-2; CDR3 DNA: TGCGCCAGCAGCCAAGAACCGCAGGGGACCGGGGAGCTGTTTTTT; CDR3 protein: CASSQEPQGTGELFF